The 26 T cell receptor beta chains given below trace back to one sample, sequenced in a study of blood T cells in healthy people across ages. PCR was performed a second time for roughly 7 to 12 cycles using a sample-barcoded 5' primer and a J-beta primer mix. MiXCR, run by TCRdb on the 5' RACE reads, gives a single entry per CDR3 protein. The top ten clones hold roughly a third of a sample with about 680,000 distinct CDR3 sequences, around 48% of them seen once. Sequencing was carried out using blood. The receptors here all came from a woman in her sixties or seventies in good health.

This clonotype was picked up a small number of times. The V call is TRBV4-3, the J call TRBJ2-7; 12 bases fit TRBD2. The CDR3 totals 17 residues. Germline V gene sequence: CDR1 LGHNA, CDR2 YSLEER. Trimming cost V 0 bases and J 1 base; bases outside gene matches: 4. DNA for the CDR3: TGCGCCAGCAGCCAAGATATCGGACTAGCGGGATCCTACGAGCAGTACTTC. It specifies CASSQDIGLAGSYEQYF.

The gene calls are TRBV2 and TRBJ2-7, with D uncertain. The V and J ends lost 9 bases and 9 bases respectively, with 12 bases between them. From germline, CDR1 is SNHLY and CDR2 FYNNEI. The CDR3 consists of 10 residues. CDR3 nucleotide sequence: TGTGCCAGTGGGGATCAATCGCAGTACTTC. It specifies CASGDQSQYF.

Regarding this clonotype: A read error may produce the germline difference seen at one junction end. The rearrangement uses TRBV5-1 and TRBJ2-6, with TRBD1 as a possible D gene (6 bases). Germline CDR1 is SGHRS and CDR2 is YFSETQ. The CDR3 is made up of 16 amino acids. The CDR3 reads CASSLDSSSGADVLTF. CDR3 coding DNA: TGTGCCAGCAGCTTGGACAGTTCCTCCGGGGCCGACGTCCTGACTTTC.

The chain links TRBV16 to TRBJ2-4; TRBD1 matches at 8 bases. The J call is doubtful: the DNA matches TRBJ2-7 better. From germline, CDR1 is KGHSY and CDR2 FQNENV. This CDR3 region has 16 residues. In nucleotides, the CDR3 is TGTGCCAGCAGCCACTGCCCATCGGACAGGGCCCACGAGCAGTACTTC. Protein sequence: CASSHCPSDRAHEQYF.

The CDR3 DNA reads as TGCAGTGCTATCCGGCCCCGGCTAGCGTCTAGCTCCTACGAGCAGTACTTC. This gives the protein CSAIRPRLASSSYEQYF. This chain uses TRBV20-1 with TRBJ2-7; the D gene is possibly TRBD2 (6 bases). Germline assignment: CDR1 DFQATT and CDR2 SNEGSKA (reference sequence). V was cut by 4 bases and J by 0 bases, with 22 bases left in between. The CDR3 consists of 17 residues.

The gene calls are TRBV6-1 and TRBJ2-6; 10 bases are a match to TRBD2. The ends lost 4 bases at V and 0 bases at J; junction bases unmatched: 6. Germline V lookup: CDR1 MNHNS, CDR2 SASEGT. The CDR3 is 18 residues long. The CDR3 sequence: CASSARLAGLSGANVLTF. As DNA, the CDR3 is TGTGCCAGCAGTGCGAGACTAGCGGGCCTCTCTGGGGCCAACGTCCTGACTTTC.

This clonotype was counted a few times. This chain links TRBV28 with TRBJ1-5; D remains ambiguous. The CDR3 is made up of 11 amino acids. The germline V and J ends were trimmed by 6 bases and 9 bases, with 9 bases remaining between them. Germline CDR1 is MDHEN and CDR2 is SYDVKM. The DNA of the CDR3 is TGTGCCAGCAGCTCCACCCGGCCCCAGCATTTT. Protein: CASSSTRPQHF. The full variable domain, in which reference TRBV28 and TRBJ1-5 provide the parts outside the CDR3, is DVKVTQSSRYLVKRTGEKVFLECVQDMDHENMFWYRQDPGLGLRLIYFSYDVKMKEKGDIPEGYSVSREKKERFSLILESASTNQTSMYLCASSSTRPQHFGDGTRLSIL.

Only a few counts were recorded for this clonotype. The CDR3 region is CASSPPSEETQYF. CDR3 nucleotides: TGTGCCAGCTCACCACCGAGCGAAGAGACCCAGTACTTC. V is TRBV18 and J is TRBJ2-5; D is uncertain. Germline V CDR1 and CDR2: KGHSH, LQKENI. The CDR3 length is 13 residues. Trimming removed 0 bases from V and 3 bases from J, with 5 bases in between. The full variable domain, its missing parts supplied by reference TRBV18 and TRBJ2-5, is NAGVMQNPRHLVRRRGQEARLRCSPMKGHSHVYWYRQLPEEGLKFMVYLQKENIIDESGMPKERFSAEFPKEGPSILRIQQVVRGDSAAYFCASSPPSEETQYFGPGTRLLVL.

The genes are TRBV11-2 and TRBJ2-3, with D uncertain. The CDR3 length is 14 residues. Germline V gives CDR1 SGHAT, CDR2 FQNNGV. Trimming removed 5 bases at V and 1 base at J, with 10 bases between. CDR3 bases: TGTGCCAGCAGCCTCCGGTGGGGCACAGATACGCAGTATTTT. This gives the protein CASSLRWGTDTQYF.

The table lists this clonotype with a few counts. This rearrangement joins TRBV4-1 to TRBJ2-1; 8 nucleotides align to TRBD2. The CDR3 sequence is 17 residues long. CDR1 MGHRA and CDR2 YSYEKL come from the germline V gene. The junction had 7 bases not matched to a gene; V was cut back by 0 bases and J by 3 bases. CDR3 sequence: CASSQEGAGVGYNEQFF. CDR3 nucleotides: TGCGCCAGCAGCCAAGAAGGAGCGGGAGTCGGCTACAATGAGCAGTTCTTC.

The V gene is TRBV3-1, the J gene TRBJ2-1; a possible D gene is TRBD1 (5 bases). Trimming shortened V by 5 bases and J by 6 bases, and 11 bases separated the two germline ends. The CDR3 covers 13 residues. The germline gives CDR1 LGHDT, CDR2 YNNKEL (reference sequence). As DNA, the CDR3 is TGTGCCAGCAGCTACCCAAGGGGCAATGAGCAGTTCTTC. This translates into CASSYPRGNEQFF.

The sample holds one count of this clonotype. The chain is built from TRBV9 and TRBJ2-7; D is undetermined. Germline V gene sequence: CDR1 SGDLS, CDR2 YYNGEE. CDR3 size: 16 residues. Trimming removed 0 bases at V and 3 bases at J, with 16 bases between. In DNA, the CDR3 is TGTGCCAGCAGCGTAGCCCACGGTGGGAAGGGCTACGAGCAGTACTTC. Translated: CASSVAHGGKGYEQYF.

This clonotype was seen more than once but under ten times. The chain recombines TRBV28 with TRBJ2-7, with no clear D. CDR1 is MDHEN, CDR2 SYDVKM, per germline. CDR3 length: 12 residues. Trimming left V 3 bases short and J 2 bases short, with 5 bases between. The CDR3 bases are TGTGCCAGCAGTTTTGGTACCTACGAGCAGTACTTC. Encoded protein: CASSFGTYEQYF.

Here the CDR3 reads CATSRDGTKGFF. The CDR3 DNA reads as TGTGCCACCAGCAGAGATGGGACGAAGGGGTTCTTC. J is TRBJ2-1 and V is TRBV15; possibly TRBD1 or TRBD2 for D (5 bases each). Germline CDR1 is LNHNV and CDR2 is YYDKDF (reference sequence). V was pared by 0 bases and J by 15 bases, with 12 bases between. This CDR3 comprises 12 residues.

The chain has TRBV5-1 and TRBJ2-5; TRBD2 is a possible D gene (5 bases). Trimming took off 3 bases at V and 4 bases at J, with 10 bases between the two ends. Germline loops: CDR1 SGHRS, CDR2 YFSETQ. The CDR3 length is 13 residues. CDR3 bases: TGCGCCAGCAGCTCTCCGGGAACAGAGACCCAGTACTTC. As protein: CASSSPGTETQYF. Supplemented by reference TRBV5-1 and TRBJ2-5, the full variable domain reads KAGVTQTPRYLIKTRGQQVTLSCSPISGHRSVSWYQQTPGQGLQFLFEYFSETQRNKGNFPGRFSGRQFSNSRSEMNVSTLELGDSALYLCASSSPGTETQYFGPGTRLLVL.

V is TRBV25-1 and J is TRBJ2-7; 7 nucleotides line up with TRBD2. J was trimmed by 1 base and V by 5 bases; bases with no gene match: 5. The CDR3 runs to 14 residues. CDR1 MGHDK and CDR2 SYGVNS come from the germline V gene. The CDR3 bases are TGTGCCAGCAGTAGGAGCGGGAAATCCTACGAGCAGTACTTC. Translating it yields CASSRSGKSYEQYF.

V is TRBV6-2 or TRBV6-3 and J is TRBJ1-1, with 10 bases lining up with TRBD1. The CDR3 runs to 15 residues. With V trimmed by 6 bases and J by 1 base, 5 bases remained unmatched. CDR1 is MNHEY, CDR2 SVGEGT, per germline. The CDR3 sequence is CASRTGGKGNTEAFF. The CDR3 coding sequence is TGTGCCAGCAGGACAGGGGGCAAGGGGAACACTGAAGCTTTCTTT.

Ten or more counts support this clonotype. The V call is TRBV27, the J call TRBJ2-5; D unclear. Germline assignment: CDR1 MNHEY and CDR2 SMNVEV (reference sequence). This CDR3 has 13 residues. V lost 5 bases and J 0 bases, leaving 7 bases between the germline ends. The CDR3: CASSAADQETQYF. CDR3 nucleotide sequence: TGTGCCAGCAGTGCTGCAGACCAAGAGACCCAGTACTTC.

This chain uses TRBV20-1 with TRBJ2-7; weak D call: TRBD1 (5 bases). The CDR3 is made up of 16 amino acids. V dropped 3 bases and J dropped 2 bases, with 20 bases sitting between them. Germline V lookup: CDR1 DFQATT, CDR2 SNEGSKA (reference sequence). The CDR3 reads CSASRGWQKQPYEQYF. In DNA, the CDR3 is TGCAGTGCTAGTAGGGGCTGGCAAAAACAGCCCTACGAGCAGTACTTC.

The CDR3 protein is CSARDARGDYGYTF. The CDR3 region has the DNA TGCAGTGCTAGAGACGCCAGGGGGGACTATGGCTACACCTTC. J is TRBJ1-2 and V is TRBV20-1, with 7 bases lining up with TRBD1. The germline CDR1 and CDR2 sequences are DFQATT and SNEGSKA (reference sequence). The trim removed 0 bases at V and 3 bases at J, leaving 4 bases unmatched. CDR3 length equals 14 residues.

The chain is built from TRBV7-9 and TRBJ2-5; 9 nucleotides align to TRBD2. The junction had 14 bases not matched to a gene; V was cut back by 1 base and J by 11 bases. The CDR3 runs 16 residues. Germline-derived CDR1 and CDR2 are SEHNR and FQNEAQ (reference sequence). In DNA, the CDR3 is TGTGCCAGCAGCTTAGATGGCGGGAGGGCCAGGGGTGAGCAGTACTTC. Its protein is CASSLDGGRARGEQYF.

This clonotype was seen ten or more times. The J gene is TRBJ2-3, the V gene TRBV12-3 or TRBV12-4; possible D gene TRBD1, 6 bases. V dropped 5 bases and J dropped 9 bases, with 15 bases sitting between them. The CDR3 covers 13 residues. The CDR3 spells CASSPGDEGTQYF. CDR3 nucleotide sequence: TGTGCCAGCAGTCCAGGGGACGAAGGAACGCAGTATTTT.

This chain's CDR3 is CASGLRGSEQYF. CDR3 coding DNA: TGTGCCAGCGGACTTAGGGGTTCCGAGCAGTACTTC. The chain recombines TRBV12-3 or TRBV12-4 with TRBJ2-5, with D possibly called TRBD1 or TRBD2 (5 bases each). The DNA end is more similar to TRBJ2-7, so the J call may be wrong. The CDR3 runs to 12 residues.

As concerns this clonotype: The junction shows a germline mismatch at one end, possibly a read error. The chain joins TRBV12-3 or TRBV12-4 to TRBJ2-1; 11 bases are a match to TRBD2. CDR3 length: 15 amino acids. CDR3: CASSSRTSGYNGQFF. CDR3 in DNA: TGTGCCAGCAGTTCAAGGACTAGCGGGTACAATGGGCAGTTCTTC.

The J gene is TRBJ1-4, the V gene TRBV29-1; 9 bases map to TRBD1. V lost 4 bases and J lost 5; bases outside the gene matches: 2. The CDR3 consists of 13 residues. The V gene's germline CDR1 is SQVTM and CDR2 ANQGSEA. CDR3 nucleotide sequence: TGCAGCGTTGCCGGGACAGGGAATGAAAAACTGTTTTTT. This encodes CSVAGTGNEKLFF.

CDR3 sequence (DNA): TGTGCCAGCAGTCGCTCGACGGACTATGGCTACACCTTC. Residues: CASSRSTDYGYTF. The genes are TRBV25-1 and TRBJ1-2; D is ambiguous. V was cut by 5 bases and J by 3 bases, with 10 bases left in between. The germline V gene has CDR1 MGHDK and CDR2 SYGVNS. CDR3 size: 13 residues.